The entry that follows covers one T cell receptor beta chain sequence. The antigen remains unidentified. These data come from a study of PD-1 blockade in classical Hodgkin lymphoma. Every patient experienced relapse after autologous stem cell transplantation, and brentuximab vedotin exposure varied. Under best response, outcomes were complete response, partial response or progressive disease. Clones were sequenced by immunoSEQ multiplex PCR, and TCRdb holds only the in-frame ones, with some missing. The sample includes just over 60,000 clones, around 89% of them seen just once. Study-wide findings and caveats: Similar baseline diversity was found in complete responders and newly diagnosed patients. Possible causes of repertoire differences, disease activity or prior therapy, remain undefined.

Germline V gene sequence: CDR1 SGHDN, CDR2 FVKESK. V lost 2 bases and J lost 7, with 14 bases in between. CDR3 length: 14 amino acids. Sequencing was performed on peripheral blood mononuclear cells (PBMCs), taken at baseline. The chain recombines TRBV14 with TRBJ1-2, with a tentative D call TRBD1 (6 bases). The clonotype was recovered from a human donor with classical Hodgkin lymphoma. The CDR3 DNA is TGTGCCAGCAGCCAACGACAGACAGGCGGTGGCTACACCTTC. Its translation is CASSQRQTGGGYTF.